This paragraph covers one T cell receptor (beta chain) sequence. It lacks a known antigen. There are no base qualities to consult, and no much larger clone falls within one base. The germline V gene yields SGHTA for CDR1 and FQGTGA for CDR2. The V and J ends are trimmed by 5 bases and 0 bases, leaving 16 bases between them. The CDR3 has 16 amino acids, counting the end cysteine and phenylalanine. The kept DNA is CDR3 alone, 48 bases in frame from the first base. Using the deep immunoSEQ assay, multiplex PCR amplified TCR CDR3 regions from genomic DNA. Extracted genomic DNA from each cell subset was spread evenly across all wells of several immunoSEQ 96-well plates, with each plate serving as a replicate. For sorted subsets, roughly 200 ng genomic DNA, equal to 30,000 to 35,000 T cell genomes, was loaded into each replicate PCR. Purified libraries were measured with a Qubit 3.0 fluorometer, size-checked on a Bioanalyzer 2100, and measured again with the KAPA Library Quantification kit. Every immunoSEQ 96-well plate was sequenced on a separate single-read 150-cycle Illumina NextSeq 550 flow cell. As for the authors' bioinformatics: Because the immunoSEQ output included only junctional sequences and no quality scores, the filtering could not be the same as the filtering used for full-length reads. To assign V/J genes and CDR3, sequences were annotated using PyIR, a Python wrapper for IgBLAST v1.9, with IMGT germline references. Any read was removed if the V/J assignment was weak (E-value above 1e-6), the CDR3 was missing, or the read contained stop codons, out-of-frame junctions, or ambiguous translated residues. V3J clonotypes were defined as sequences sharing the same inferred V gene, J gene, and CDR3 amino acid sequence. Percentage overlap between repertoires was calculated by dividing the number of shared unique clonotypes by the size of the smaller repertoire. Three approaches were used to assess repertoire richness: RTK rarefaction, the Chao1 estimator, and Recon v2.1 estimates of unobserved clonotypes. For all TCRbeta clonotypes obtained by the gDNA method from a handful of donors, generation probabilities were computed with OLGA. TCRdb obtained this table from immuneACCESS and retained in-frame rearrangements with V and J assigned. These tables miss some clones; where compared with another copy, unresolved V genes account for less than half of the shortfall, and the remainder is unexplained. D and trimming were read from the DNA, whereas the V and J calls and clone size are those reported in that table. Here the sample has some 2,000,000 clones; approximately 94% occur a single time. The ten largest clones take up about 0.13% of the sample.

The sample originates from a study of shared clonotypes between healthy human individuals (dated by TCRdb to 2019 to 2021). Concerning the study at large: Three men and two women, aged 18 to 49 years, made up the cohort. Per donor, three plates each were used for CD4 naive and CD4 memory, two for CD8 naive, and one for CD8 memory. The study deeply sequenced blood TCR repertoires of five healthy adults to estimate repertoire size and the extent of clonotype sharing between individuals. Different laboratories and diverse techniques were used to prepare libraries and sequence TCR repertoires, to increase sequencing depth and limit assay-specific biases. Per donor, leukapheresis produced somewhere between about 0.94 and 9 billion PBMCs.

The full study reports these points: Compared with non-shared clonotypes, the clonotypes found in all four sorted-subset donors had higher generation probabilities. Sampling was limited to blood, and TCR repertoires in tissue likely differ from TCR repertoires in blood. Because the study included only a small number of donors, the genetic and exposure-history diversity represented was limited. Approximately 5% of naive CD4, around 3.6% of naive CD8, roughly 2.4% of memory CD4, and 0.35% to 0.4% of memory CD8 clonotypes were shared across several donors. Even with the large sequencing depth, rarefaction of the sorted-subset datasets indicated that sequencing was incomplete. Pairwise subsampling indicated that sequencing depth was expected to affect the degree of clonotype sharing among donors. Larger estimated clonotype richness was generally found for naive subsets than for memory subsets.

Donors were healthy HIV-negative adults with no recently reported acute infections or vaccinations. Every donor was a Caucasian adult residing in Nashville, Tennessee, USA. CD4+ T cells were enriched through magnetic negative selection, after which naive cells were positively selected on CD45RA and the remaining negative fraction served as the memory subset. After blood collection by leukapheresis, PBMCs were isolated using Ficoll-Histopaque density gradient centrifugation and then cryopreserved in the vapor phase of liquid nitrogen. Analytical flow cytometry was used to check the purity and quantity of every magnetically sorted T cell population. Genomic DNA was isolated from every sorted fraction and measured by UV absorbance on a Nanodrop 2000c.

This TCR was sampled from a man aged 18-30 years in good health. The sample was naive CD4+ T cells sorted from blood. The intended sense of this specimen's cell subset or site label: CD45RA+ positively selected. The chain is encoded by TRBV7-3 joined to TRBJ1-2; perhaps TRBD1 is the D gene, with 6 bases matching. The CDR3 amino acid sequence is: CASSNRVPTSNYGYTF. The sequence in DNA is TGTGCCAGCAGCAACAGGGTCCCGACGTCTAACTATGGCTACACCTTC.